Below, 31 T cell receptor beta chains from the same sample are listed, as sequenced in a study of T-cell memory formation after mild COVID-19. Each CDR3 protein is one row after TCRdb ran MiXCR on the 5' RACE reads. The data show 380,000 or so distinct CDR3 sequences, approximately 14% seen once. Specimen: PBMCs or a T cell subset sorted from them (not recorded which). The receptors come from a man between 18 and 29 years old who had mild COVID-19 (a few samples of this study predate the infection). Cell type and time point are not known.

With respect to this clonotype: A much larger clone differs by one base, so this may be a read error. CDR3 coding DNA: TGCGCCAGCAGACAAGAGGGGGTGTCTGGGGCCAACGTCCTGACTTTC. This translates into CASRQEGVSGANVLTF. The chain recombines TRBV4-3 with TRBJ2-6; D possibly corresponds to TRBD1 (6 bases). This CDR3 is 16 amino acids long. The germline V gene has CDR1 LGHNA and CDR2 YSLEER.

This clonotype was observed a handful of times. The chain uses TRBV28 and TRBJ2-3; D is perhaps TRBD1 (5 bases). The germline V gene has CDR1 MDHEN and CDR2 SYDVKM. Trimming shortened V by 6 bases and J by 0 bases, and 10 bases separated the two germline ends. The CDR3 loop spans 14 amino acids. CDR3 DNA sequence: TGTGCCAGCAGCCCCCAGGGCAGCACAGATACGCAGTATTTT. Its translation is CASSPQGSTDTQYF.

The rearrangement uses TRBV6-5 and TRBJ2-5, with TRBD2 matching over 8 bases. Germline CDR1 MNHEY, CDR2 SVGAGI. This CDR3 has 15 amino acids. J was trimmed by 3 bases and V by 8 bases; bases with no gene match: 11. CDR3 nucleotides: TGTGCCAGCGGGTTAGCCGGGGGGGCGGAAGAGACCCAGTACTTC. Translation gives CASGLAGGAEETQYF.

The rearrangement joins TRBV3-1 to TRBJ2-1, with 12 bases matching TRBD2. The CDR3 is made up of 15 amino acids. V was pared by 3 bases and J by 8 bases, with 5 bases of the junction left unmatched. Germline V CDR1 and CDR2: LGHDT, YNNKEL (reference sequence). CDR3 protein: CASSHASGGGDEQFF. The CDR3 bases are TGTGCCAGCAGCCACGCTAGCGGGGGGGGAGATGAGCAGTTCTTC.

This clonotype occurred a few times. This rearrangement joins TRBV2 to TRBJ1-2; the match to TRBD1 covers 7 bases. With V trimmed by 3 bases and J by 7 bases, 8 bases remained unmatched. The V gene's germline CDR1 is SNHLY and CDR2 FYNNEI. The CDR3 consists of 14 residues. The CDR3 nucleotides read TGTGCCAGCAGTGAGGACAGGTCTTCGGGTGGCTACACCTTC. It yields the protein CASSEDRSSGGYTF.

This clonotype occurred a few times. The V gene is TRBV20-1, the J gene TRBJ2-1; D may match TRBD1 or TRBD2 (6 bases each). The V and J ends lost 3 bases and 8 bases respectively, with 17 bases between them. CDR1 and CDR2 from the germline V gene are DFQATT and SNEGSKA (reference sequence). This CDR3 is built from 14 residues. CDR3 residues: CSASGGHPSDEQFF. The CDR3, as DNA: TGCAGTGCTAGCGGGGGCCACCCTAGCGATGAGCAGTTCTTC.

The chain employs TRBV12-3 or TRBV12-4 and TRBJ2-5, with TRBD2 matching 11 bases. This CDR3 comprises 18 residues. Trimming removed 2 bases from V and 5 bases from J; junction bases left unmatched: 13. CDR3 nucleotides: TGTGCCAGCAGTTTATATGTGCTAGCGGGGGGCCCCCGGGAGACCCAGTACTTC. Its translation: CASSLYVLAGGPRETQYF.

The genes are TRBV12-3 or TRBV12-4 and TRBJ1-2; perhaps TRBD1 as D (5 bases). Trimming removed 6 bases at V and 4 bases at J, with 12 bases between. The CDR3 has 13 residues. The CDR3 nucleotides are TGTGCCAGCAGGCTACAGGACGCCTATGGCTACACCTTC. It specifies CASRLQDAYGYTF.

This chain joins TRBV4-2 and TRBJ1-3; no reliable D call. Germline CDR1 is LGHNA and CDR2 is YNFKEQ. Deletions cut 0 bases from V and 2 bases from J, with 8 bases between. The CDR3 has 15 residues. CDR3 sequence: CASSQDGVTGNTIYF. The CDR3 DNA reads TGTGCCAGCAGCCAAGATGGGGTTACTGGAAACACCATATATTTT.

This clonotype was seen only a few times. J is TRBJ1-2 and V is TRBV15; D is undetermined. The V gene lost 3 bases and the J gene lost 4 bases, with 9 bases spanning the gap. CDR1 LNHNV and CDR2 YYDKDF come from the germline V gene (reference sequence). This CDR3 comprises 13 residues. The CDR3 region has the DNA TGTGCCACCAGCAGCCTACCGGCCTATGGCTACACCTTC. As protein: CATSSLPAYGYTF.

The chain is built from TRBV5-1 and TRBJ2-2; D is unclear. V was shortened by 2 bases and J by 5 bases, with 10 bases between the two germline ends. CDR1 SGHRS and CDR2 YFSETQ come from the germline V gene. The CDR3 loop spans 14 amino acids. The DNA for the CDR3 is TGCGCCAGCAGCTTAAATAGGGCAACCGGGGAGCTGTTTTTT. It codes for CASSLNRATGELFF.

This clonotype was found a few times. V and J are TRBV3-1 and TRBJ1-2, with a weak D call TRBD1 (6 bases). V gave up 1 base and J gave up 7 bases, with 10 bases separating them. The CDR3 length is 13 residues. Germline V gene data show CDR1 as LGHDT and CDR2 as YNNKEL (reference sequence). The chain's CDR3 is CASSQGPGVGYTF. The CDR3 DNA reads TGTGCCAGCAGCCAAGGCCCAGGGGTTGGCTACACCTTC.

V gene TRBV20-1 combines with J gene TRBJ2-3; no definite D call. The CDR3 length is 11 residues. V was shortened by 3 bases and J by 5 bases, with 6 bases between the two germline ends. Per germline, CDR1 DFQATT and CDR2 SNEGSKA (reference sequence). CDR3 loop: CSASLGDTQYF. The CDR3 DNA reads as TGCAGTGCTAGTCTGGGAGATACGCAGTATTTT.

This clonotype was observed a handful of times. The chain has TRBV19 and TRBJ2-1; tentative D call: TRBD2 (6 bases). The CDR3 sequence is 16 residues long. The germline gives CDR1 LNHDA, CDR2 SQIVND (reference sequence). The V and J ends lost 3 bases and 0 bases respectively, with 12 bases between them. The CDR3 region has the DNA TGTGCCAGTAGTATCGGGGGAAGTGTCTCCTACAATGAGCAGTTCTTC. Encoded protein: CASSIGGSVSYNEQFF.

This rearrangement joins TRBV6-5 to TRBJ1-1, with 9 nucleotides matching TRBD1. CDR1 and CDR2 (germline): MNHEY, SVGAGI. The J segment lost 1 base and the V segment lost 5 bases, leaving 5 bases of the junction unmatched. The CDR3 consists of 15 residues. The CDR3, as DNA: TGTGCCAGCAGTCCCTTGGGACAGGGGAACACTGAAGCTTTCTTT. Its translation: CASSPLGQGNTEAFF.

The chain has TRBV5-1 and TRBJ2-7, with 8 bases that match TRBD1. Germline V CDR1 and CDR2: SGHRS, YFSETQ. J lost 6 bases, V lost 0 bases, and 5 bases had no gene match. The CDR3 has 14 residues. The CDR3 spells CASSLEDRVPEQYF. Here the CDR3 DNA reads TGCGCCAGCAGCTTGGAGGACAGGGTACCCGAGCAGTACTTC.

This clonotype has just a few counts. The chain employs TRBV4-2 and TRBJ2-2, with TRBD2 as a possible D gene (5 bases). The V gene lost 0 bases and the J gene lost 6 bases, with 11 bases spanning the gap. The CDR3 consists of 15 residues. CDR1 is LGHNA and CDR2 is YNFKEQ in the germline V gene. The CDR3 loop is CASSQDWGAAGELFF. For the CDR3, the DNA is TGTGCCAGCAGCCAAGATTGGGGAGCCGCCGGGGAGCTGTTTTTT.

This clonotype appeared a few times. The V and J genes are TRBV5-1 and TRBJ2-1; TRBD1 agrees at 10 bases. V was pared by 5 bases and J by 3 bases, with 5 bases of the junction left unmatched. CDR1 and CDR2 from the germline V gene are SGHRS and YFSETQ. This CDR3 has 15 residues. The CDR3 DNA is TGCGCCAGCAGAATCGGGACAGGGGACTACAATGAGCAGTTCTTC. This gives the protein CASRIGTGDYNEQFF.

The chain couples TRBV18 to TRBJ2-7; D gene unclear. V was pared by 3 bases and J by 2 bases, with 8 bases between. This CDR3 is built from 13 residues. In germline, CDR1 is KGHSH, CDR2 LQKENI. The DNA for the CDR3 is TGTGCCAGCTCACCGCCTACAGCCTACGAGCAGTACTTC. Translating gives CASSPPTAYEQYF.

As for this clonotype: Lacking the conserved final phenylalanine or tryptophan, this CDR3 likely reflects a read error. The chain recombines TRBV10-3 with TRBJ2-5, with 9 bases aligning to TRBD2. From germline, CDR1 is ENHRY and CDR2 SYGVKD. The CDR3 length is 14 residues. V shed 6 bases and J 0 bases; nucleotides not matched to a gene: 2. The CDR3 coding sequence is TGTGCCATCAGGTCTAGCGGGGACCAAGAGACCCAGTACTTA. Its translation is CAIRSSGDQETQYL.

This clonotype was seen repeatedly, ten times or more. The rearrangement joins TRBV4-3 to TRBJ2-3; D perhaps matches TRBD2 (6 bases). Germline CDR1 and CDR2: LGHNA and YSLEER. V lost 0 bases and J 8 bases, leaving 15 bases between the germline ends. The CDR3 has 15 residues. The DNA of the CDR3 is TGCGCCAGCAGCCAAGATCTTCCCCCGGAGGGTACGCAGTATTTT. It codes for CASSQDLPPEGTQYF.

This chain uses TRBV6-2 or TRBV6-3 with TRBJ1-1; D is ambiguous. The V end was cut by 5 bases, the J end by 3 bases, with 13 bases between. CDR3 length: 14 residues. Per the germline V gene, CDR1 is MNHEY and CDR2 is SVGEGT. CDR3: CASSTPWDYTEAFF. In nucleotides, the CDR3 is TGTGCCAGCAGTACCCCCTGGGATTACACTGAAGCTTTCTTT.

The genes are TRBV20-1 and TRBJ2-1, with D maybe TRBD2 (7 bases). The CDR3 runs 15 residues. The ends were cut back, 3 bases at V and 1 base at J, with 13 bases in the middle. CDR1 is DFQATT, CDR2 SNEGSKA, per germline (reference sequence). CDR3 DNA sequence: TGCAGTGCTAGGAAACGGGGGGCTTCCTACAATGAGCAGTTCTTC. Translation gives CSARKRGASYNEQFF.

This clonotype was detected only a few times. V is TRBV29-1 and J is TRBJ1-4; D gene unclear. The ends were cut back, 8 bases at V and 0 bases at J, with 10 bases in the middle. The CDR3 is made up of 13 amino acids. Germline V CDR1 and CDR2: SQVTM, ANQGSEA. The DNA of the CDR3 is TGCAGCTCGCAAGATGCAACTAATGAAAAACTGTTTTTT. Translating it yields CSSQDATNEKLFF.

This clonotype turned up a few times. The chain uses TRBV24-1 and TRBJ2-3; tentatively, D is TRBD1 (5 bases). With 2 bases removed from V and 6 bases from J, the gap between germline ends came to 23 bases. The CDR3 runs to 18 residues. Germline CDR1 and CDR2: KGHDR and SFDVKD. CDR3 sequence reads: CATSDSGNLDSVGDTQYF. Written as DNA, the CDR3 is TGTGCCACCAGTGATTCCGGTAATCTCGACAGCGTCGGGGATACGCAGTATTTT.

This clonotype came up a few times. The CDR3 region is CASSLRDGGVVGGTYEQYF. In nucleotides, the CDR3 is TGTGCCAGCAGCCTACGGGACGGAGGGGTAGTAGGAGGGACCTACGAGCAGTACTTC. The chain links TRBV7-2 to TRBJ2-7; perhaps TRBD2 as D (6 bases). The CDR3 runs to 19 residues. V was cut by 5 bases and J by 2 bases, with 28 bases left in between. Germline-derived CDR1 and CDR2 are SGHTA and FQGNSA.

In its sample, this clonotype was seen many times. V usage is TRBV9 and J usage is TRBJ2-1, with D possibly matching TRBD1 (6 bases). The germline V gene has CDR1 SGDLS and CDR2 YYNGEE. Trimming removed 4 bases at V and 2 bases at J, with 7 bases between. The CDR3 is 13 residues long. CDR3 sequence reads: CASSTGTYNEQFF. CDR3 DNA sequence: TGTGCCAGCAGCACAGGGACCTACAATGAGCAGTTCTTC.

This clonotype came up many times. The chain couples TRBV4-3 to TRBJ2-3; 9 nucleotides match TRBD2. V gave up 0 bases and J gave up 8 bases; unmatched junction bases: 6. The germline gives CDR1 LGHNA, CDR2 YSLEER. The length of the CDR3 is 15 residues. CDR3 nucleotides: TGCGCCAGCAGCCAAGATTTGGGACTAGCTTTTACGCAGTATTTT. Translating it yields CASSQDLGLAFTQYF.

V and J are TRBV7-2 and TRBJ2-1, with 14 nucleotides matching TRBD2. The CDR3 loop spans 18 amino acids. Germline V gives CDR1 SGHTA, CDR2 FQGNSA. The junction had 7 bases not matched to a gene; V was cut back by 5 bases and J by 1 base. The DNA for the CDR3 is TGTGCCAGCAGCATTCGACTAGCGGGGGGGAATTCCTACAATGAGCAGTTCTTC. Amino acid sequence: CASSIRLAGGNSYNEQFF.

This clonotype was detected a few times. The chain recombines TRBV7-9 with TRBJ2-2; D may match TRBD1 or TRBD2 (5 bases each). V gave up 4 bases and J gave up 15 bases, with 21 bases separating them. This CDR3 has 14 residues. Germline CDR1 is SEHNR and CDR2 is FQNEAQ (reference sequence). CDR3 sequence (DNA): TGTGCCAGCAGCTCCTATGCCGGGACCTCTAGGGTGTTTTTT. As protein: CASSSYAGTSRVFF.

This clonotype was counted only a few times. DNA of the CDR3: TGTGCCAGCGACCCGGGAGAGGGTGAGGGGACCTACGAGCAGTACTTC. Translated, it gives CASDPGEGEGTYEQYF. The chain couples TRBV6-2 or TRBV6-3 to TRBJ2-7; possible D gene TRBD2, 6 bases. The germline V gene has CDR1 MNHEY and CDR2 SVGEGT. Trimming took off 8 bases at V and 2 bases at J, with 22 bases between the two ends. The CDR3 has 16 amino acids.